The clone carrying this TCR beta chain has a single count. Authors' data handling: Nucleated cell counts were estimated from reference gene primer amplification. Sequenced by immunoSEQ multiplex PCR; TCRdb stores in-frame clones only, minus some. Clone size and V and J calls were adopted from that table, with D and trimming inferred from the DNA. The sample records around 270,000 clones, around 92% being singletons. The sample originates from a study of blood T cell repertoires in COVID-19. The wider study: Material from acute and convalescent COVID-19 was sourced from the United States, Italy and Spain. PBMCs, B-cell-depleted T cells, or T cells were the source of the cDNA or gDNA that made up the material.

Per the germline V gene, CDR1 is SGHTA and CDR2 is FQGNSA. The CDR3 consists of 14 residues. V gave up 4 bases and J gave up 7 bases; unmatched junction bases: 4. During active infection, Seattle patients enrolled and were then monitored through disease. The sequence was collected from a person in their late teens or twenties with COVID-19, enrolled during active disease. The gene calls are TRBV7-2 and TRBJ1-6; TRBD1 matches 7 bases. The sequenced sample consisted of peripheral blood. The CDR3 DNA reads TGTGCCAGCAGCTCGACGGGACAGAATTCACCCCTCCACTTT. Its translation is CASSSTGQNSPLHF.